In its sample, the clone carrying this T cell receptor (beta chain) was seen once. At the DNA level, this CDR3 is encoded by other sequences in the same sample as well. Profiling relied on immunoSEQ multiplex PCR, and the TCRdb table lists in-frame clones only, not all of them. The sample lists more than 150,000 clones, 60% to 80% occurring once. These data are taken from a study of blood T cell repertoires in COVID-19. Background on the study: The United States, Italy and Spain provided the acute and convalescent COVID-19 samples.

The CDR3 is made up of 15 amino acids. The V and J ends lost 0 bases and 4 bases respectively, with 11 bases between them. Germline values: CDR1 MRHNA, CDR2 SNTAGT. Exposed enrollees encountered a COVID-19 case at some point within 2 weeks before study entry. This sequence was found in a man between 60 and 75 years old who had been exposed to COVID-19. The sample was PBMCs or T cells enriched from blood (not recorded which). The rearrangement links TRBV6-4 to TRBJ2-3; D may be TRBD1 (6 bases). CDR3 nucleotide sequence: TGTGCCAGCAGTGACTCAATACAGGGTGCAGATACGCAGTATTTT. This sequence encodes CASSDSIQGADTQYF.